This TCR beta chain was captured by sequencing in a study of blood T cell repertoires in COVID-19. In the study overall: From the United States, Italy and Spain came samples of acute and convalescent COVID-19. In each case, the material was cDNA or gDNA derived from T cells, B-cell-depleted T cells, or PBMCs.

Per the original data handling: Amplification with reference gene primers provided the estimates of nucleated cell counts. The repertoire was sequenced with immunoSEQ multiplex PCR; TCRdb's copy has only in-frame clones and lacks some. V, J and clone size reflect that table, while D and trimming were determined from the DNA. This sample carries 150,000 to 200,000 clones, about 90% of them seen once, and the ten largest clones take more than 4.5%. Recruited during active infection, patients (from Seattle) were subsequently followed longitudinally. Trimming pared 3 bases from V and 9 bases from J, leaving 9 bases between. The CDR3 has 12 residues. The germline CDR1 and CDR2 sequences are MDHEN and SYDVKM.

This clonotype originated in a man aged 25 to 40 with COVID-19, enrolled during active disease. Input material: peripheral blood. This chain uses TRBV28 with TRBJ2-1; weak D call: TRBD2 (5 bases). The CDR3 nucleotides read TGTGCCAGCAGTTTCTACACTAGTGAGCAGTTCTTC. This sequence encodes CASSFYTSEQFF.